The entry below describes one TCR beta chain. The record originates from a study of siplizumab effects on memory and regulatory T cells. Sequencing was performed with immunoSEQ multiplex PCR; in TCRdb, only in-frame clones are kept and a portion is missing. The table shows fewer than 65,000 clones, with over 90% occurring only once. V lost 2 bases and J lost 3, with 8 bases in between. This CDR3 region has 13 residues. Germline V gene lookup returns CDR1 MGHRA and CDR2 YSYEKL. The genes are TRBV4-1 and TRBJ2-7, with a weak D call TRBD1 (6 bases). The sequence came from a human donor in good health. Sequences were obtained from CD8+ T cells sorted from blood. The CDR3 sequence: CASSQKDSYEQYF. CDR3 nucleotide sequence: TGCGCCAGCAGCCAAAAGGACAGCTACGAGCAGTACTTC.